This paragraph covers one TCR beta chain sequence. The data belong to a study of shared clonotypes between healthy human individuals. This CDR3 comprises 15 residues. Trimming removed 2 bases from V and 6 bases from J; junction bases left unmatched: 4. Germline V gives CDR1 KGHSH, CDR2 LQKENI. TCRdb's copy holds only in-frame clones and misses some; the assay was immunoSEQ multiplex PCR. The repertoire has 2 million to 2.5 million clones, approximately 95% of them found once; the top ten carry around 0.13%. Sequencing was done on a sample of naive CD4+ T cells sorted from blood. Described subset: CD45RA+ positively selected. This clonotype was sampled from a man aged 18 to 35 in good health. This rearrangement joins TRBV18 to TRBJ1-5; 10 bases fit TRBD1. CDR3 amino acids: CASSPGTGEIQPQHF. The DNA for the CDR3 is TGTGCCAGCTCACCAGGGACAGGGGAAATTCAGCCCCAGCATTTT.